What follows is one T cell receptor (beta chain) and its context. Its matching antigen is unknown. J was trimmed by 7 bases and V by 6 bases; bases with no gene match: 3. Germline V gene sequence: CDR1 MNHEY, CDR2 SVGAGI. The CDR3 runs to 13 residues. The data stem from a study of cytomegalovirus exposure and HLA in healthy donors. On the study more broadly: An earlier analysis found around 100 million unique TCR beta sequences from about 190 million T cells. Study-level results: A later analysis reportedly found fewer N-insertions in an Asian-associated ancestry cluster than the approximately 670-donor mean. Among TCR sequences, most were rare, though some public TCRs appeared in many donors.

Donors were nominally healthy when sampled, though unrecorded immune exposures were likely. PCR amplification relied on 60 Vbeta primers (plus 13 Jbeta primers). Clones were sequenced by immunoSEQ multiplex PCR, and TCRdb holds only the in-frame ones, with some missing. The data contain roughly 150,000 clones, roughly four fifths of them singletons. This receptor was taken from a male donor in good health and CMV-seronegative. The chain combines TRBV6-5 with TRBJ2-2; TRBD1 matches 9 bases. Material: PBMCs. The CDR3 bases are TGTGCCAGCAGACAGGGGGCAGGCGGGGAGCTGTTTTTT. Translation gives CASRQGAGGELFF.